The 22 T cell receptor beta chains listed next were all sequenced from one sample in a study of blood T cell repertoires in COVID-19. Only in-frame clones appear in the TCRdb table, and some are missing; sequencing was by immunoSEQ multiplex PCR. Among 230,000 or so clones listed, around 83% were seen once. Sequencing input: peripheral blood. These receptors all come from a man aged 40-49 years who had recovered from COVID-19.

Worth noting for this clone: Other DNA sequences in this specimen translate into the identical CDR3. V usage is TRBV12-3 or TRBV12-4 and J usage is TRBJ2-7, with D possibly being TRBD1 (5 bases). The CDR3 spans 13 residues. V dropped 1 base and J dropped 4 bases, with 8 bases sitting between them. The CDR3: CASSLGGPYEQYF. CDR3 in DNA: TGTGCCAGCAGTTTAGGGGGCCCTTACGAGCAGTACTTC.

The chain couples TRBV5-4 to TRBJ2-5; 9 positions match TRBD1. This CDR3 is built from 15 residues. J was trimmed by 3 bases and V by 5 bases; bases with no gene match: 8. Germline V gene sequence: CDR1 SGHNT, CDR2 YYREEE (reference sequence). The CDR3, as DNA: TGTGCCAGCAGGGAGGTGACAGGGGGGGAAGAGACCCAGTACTTC. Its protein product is CASREVTGGEETQYF.

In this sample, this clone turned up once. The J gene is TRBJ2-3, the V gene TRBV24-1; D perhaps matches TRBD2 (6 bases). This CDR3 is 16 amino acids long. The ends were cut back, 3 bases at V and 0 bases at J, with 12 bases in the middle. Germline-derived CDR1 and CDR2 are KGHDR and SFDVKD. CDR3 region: CATSDRGAGSTDTQYF. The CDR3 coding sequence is TGTGCCACCAGTGATAGGGGAGCGGGTAGCACAGATACGCAGTATTTT.

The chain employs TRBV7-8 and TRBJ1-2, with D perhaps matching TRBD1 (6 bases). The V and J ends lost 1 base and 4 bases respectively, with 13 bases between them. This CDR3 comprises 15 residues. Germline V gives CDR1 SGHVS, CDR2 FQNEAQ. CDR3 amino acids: CASSLGVTGSYGYTF. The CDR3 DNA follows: TGTGCCAGCAGCTTAGGGGTCACAGGGTCCTATGGCTACACCTTC. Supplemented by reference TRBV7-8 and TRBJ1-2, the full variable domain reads GAGVSQSPRYKVAKRGQDVALRCDPISGHVSLFWYQQALGQGPEFLTYFQNEAQLDKSGLPSDRFFAERPEGSVSTLKIQRTQQEDSAVYLCASSLGVTGSYGYTFGSGTRLTVV.

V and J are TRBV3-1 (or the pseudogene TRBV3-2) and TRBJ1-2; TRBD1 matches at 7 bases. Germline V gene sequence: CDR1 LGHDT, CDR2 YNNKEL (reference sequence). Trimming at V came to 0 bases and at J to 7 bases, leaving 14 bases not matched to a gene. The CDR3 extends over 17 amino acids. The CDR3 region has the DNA TGTGCCAGCAGCCAAGACAATGACAGGGATTCCTTCCGTGGCTACACCTTC. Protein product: CASSQDNDRDSFRGYTF.

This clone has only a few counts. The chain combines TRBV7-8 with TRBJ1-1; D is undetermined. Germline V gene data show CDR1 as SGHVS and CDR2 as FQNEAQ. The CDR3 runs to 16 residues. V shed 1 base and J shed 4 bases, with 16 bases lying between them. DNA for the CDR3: TGTGCCAGCAGCTTAGGCTCCCCACTGAGGAGCACTGAAGCTTTCTTT. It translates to CASSLGSPLRSTEAFF.

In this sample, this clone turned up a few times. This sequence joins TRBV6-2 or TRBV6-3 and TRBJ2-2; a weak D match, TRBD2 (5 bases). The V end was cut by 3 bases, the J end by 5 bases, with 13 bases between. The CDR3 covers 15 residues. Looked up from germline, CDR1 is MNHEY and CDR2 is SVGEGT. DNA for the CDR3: TGTGCCAGCAGTTATTACGGGATCCCGACCGGGGAGCTGTTTTTT. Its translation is CASSYYGIPTGELFF.

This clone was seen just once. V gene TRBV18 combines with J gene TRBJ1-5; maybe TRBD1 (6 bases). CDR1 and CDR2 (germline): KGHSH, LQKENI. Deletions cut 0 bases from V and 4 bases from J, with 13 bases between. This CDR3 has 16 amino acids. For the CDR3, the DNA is TGTGCCAGCTCACCACCGTCAGGGGCTCTAAATCAGCCCCAGCATTTT. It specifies CASSPPSGALNQPQHF.

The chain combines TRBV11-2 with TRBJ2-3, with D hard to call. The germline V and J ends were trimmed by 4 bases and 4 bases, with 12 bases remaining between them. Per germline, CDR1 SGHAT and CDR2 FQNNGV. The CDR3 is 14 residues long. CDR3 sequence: CASSSLNAADTQYF. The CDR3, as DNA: TGTGCCAGCAGCTCACTCAACGCCGCAGATACGCAGTATTTT.

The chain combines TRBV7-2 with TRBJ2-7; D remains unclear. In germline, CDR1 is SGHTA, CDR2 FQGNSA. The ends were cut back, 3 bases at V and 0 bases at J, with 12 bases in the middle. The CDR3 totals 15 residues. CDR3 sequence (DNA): TGTGCCAGCAGCTTGGGCCGTATGAGCTCCTACGAGCAGTACTTC. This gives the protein CASSLGRMSSYEQYF.

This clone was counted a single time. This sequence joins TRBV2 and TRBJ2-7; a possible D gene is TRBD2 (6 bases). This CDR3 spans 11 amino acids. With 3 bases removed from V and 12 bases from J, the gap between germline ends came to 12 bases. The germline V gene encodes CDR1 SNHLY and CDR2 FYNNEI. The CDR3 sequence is CASSDGGMSYF. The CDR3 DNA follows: TGTGCCAGCAGTGATGGCGGGATGTCGTACTTC.

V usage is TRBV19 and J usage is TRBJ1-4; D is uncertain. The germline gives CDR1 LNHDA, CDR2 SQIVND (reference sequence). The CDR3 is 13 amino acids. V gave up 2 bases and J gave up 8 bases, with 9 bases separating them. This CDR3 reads CASSIRRGEKLFF. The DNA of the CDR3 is TGTGCCAGTAGTATAAGGAGAGGCGAAAAACTGTTTTTT.

CDR3 protein: CASSSPGQRNTEAFF. The CDR3 nucleotides are TGTGCCAGCAGCTCTCCGGGACAGAGGAACACTGAAGCTTTCTTT. The chain has TRBV6-5 and TRBJ1-1; 7 nucleotides line up with TRBD1. This CDR3 is built from 15 residues. Germline V gives CDR1 MNHEY, CDR2 SVGAGI. The J segment lost 1 base and the V segment lost 6 bases, leaving 8 bases of the junction unmatched.

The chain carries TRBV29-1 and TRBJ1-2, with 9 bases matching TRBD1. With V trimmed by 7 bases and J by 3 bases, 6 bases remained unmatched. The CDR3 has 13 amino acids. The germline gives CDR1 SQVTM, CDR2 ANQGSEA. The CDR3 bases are TGCAGCGGTACAGGGGGCGCAGACTATGGCTACACCTTC. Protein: CSGTGGADYGYTF.

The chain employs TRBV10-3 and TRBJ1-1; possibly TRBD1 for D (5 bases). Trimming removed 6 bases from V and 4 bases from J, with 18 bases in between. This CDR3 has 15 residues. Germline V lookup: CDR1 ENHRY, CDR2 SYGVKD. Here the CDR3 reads CAIRGGSSGGTEAFF. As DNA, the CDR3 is TGTGCCATCAGGGGAGGGTCGAGCGGGGGCACTGAAGCTTTCTTT.

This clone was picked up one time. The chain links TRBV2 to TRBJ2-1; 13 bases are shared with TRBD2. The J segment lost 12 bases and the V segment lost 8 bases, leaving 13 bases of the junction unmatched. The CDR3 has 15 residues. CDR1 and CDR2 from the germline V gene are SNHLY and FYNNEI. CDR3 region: CASRESGLAGVGQFF. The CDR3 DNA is TGTGCCAGCCGAGAGTCCGGACTAGCGGGAGTGGGGCAGTTCTTC.

This CDR3 is CASRRDRDRRLGYGYTF. The CDR3 nucleotides are TGTGCCAGCAGGAGGGACCGGGACAGAAGACTTGGCTATGGCTACACCTTC. The chain links TRBV5-6 to TRBJ1-2; 7 bases are shared with TRBD1. Unmatched junction bases numbered 17, after V lost 5 bases and J lost 4 bases. This CDR3 has 17 residues. The germline V gene encodes CDR1 SGHDT and CDR2 YYEEEE.

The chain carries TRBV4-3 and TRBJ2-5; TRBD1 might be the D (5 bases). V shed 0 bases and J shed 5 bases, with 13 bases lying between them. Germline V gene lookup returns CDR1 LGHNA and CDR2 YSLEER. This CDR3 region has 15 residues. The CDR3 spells CASSQEGLPGETQYF. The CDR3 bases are TGCGCCAGCAGCCAAGAGGGGCTACCTGGGGAGACCCAGTACTTC.

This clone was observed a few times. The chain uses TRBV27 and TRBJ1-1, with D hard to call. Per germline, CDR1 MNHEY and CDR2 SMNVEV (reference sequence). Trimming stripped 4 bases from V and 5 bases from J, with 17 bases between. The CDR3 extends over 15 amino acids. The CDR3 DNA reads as TGTGCCAGCAGTTATGGAAGACTCCCAAGAACTGAAGCTTTCTTT. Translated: CASSYGRLPRTEAFF.

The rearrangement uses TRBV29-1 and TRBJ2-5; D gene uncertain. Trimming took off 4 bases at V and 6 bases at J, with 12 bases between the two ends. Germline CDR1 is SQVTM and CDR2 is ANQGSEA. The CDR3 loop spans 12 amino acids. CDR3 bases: TGCAGCGTTGTGGGCAGTAGACAGACCCAGTACTTC. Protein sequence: CSVVGSRQTQYF. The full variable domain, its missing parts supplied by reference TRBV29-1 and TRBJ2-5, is SAVISQKPSRDICQRGTSLTIQCQVDSQVTMMFWYRQQPGQSLTLIATANQGSEATYESGFVIDKFPISRPNLTFSTLTVSNMSPEDSSIYLCSVVGSRQTQYFGPGTRLLVL.

CDR3 amino acids: CASRFSGTYEQYF. DNA for the CDR3: TGTGCCAGCCGTTTTTCAGGGACCTACGAGCAGTACTTC. The gene calls are TRBV19 and TRBJ2-7; D possibly corresponds to TRBD1 (5 bases). The CDR3 sequence is 13 residues long. With 9 bases removed from V and 2 bases from J, the gap between germline ends came to 14 bases. Germline V lookup: CDR1 LNHDA, CDR2 SQIVND (reference sequence).

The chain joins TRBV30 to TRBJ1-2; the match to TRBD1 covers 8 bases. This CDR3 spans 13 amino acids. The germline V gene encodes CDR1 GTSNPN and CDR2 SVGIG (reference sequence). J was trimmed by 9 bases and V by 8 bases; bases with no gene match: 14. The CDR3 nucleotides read TGTGCCCGCTCATCGGGACAGGCTACGAGCTACACCTTC. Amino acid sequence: CARSSGQATSYTF.